Listed here is a single T cell receptor (beta chain). Its specificity is unknown. Since a much larger clone is just one base distant, this may be a read error. Primers used in a second PCR of roughly 6 to 11 cycles were a sample-barcoded 5' primer and a J-beta primer mix. Each CDR3 protein gets one entry after TCRdb re-called the 5' RACE reads with MiXCR. The sample carries some 640,000 distinct CDR3 sequences, roughly 30% recorded once. These data are taken from a study of blood T cells in healthy people across ages. The overall study: With template switching, about one barcoded beta molecule was captured per two T cells. Study-wide points: Observed TCR beta diversity per million T cells went down as age went up. This fall followed a roughly linear course with age.

Germline V gene sequence: CDR1 GTSNPN, CDR2 SVGIG (reference sequence). The CDR3 is 14 amino acids. This receptor was identified in a woman older than 75 in good health. Sequencing was done on a sample of blood. V and J are TRBV30 and TRBJ2-5, with 10 bases that match TRBD1. TRBJ2-7 explains the end of the DNA better; the J call may be wrong. This chain's CDR3 is CAWRSRTGGYEQYF. CDR3 in DNA: TGTGCCTGGAGGTCCCGGACAGGGGGCTACGAGCAGTACTTC.